Following are 16 T cell receptor beta chains from one sample sequenced in a study of blood T cell repertoires in COVID-19. Produced via immunoSEQ multiplex PCR; TCRdb's table is partial and in-frame only. The data hold about 200,000 clones, with 80% observed a single time. Sequenced: peripheral blood. These receptors were collected from a man aged 60 to 75 with acute or convalescent COVID-19.

V is TRBV6-2 or TRBV6-3 and J is TRBJ2-1, with 16 bases that match TRBD2. Germline CDR1 is MNHEY and CDR2 is SVGEGT. With V trimmed by 5 bases and J by 3 bases, 10 bases remained unmatched. The CDR3 extends over 19 amino acids. CDR3 region: CASSHRTGTSGRVYNEQFF. CDR3 in DNA: TGTGCCAGCAGTCACAGGACAGGGACTAGCGGGAGGGTCTACAATGAGCAGTTCTTC.

The chain recombines TRBV3-1 (or the pseudogene TRBV3-2) with TRBJ2-7; perhaps TRBD2 as D (5 bases). The ends were cut back, 4 bases at V and 0 bases at J, with 10 bases in the middle. Germline loops: CDR1 LGHDT, CDR2 YNNKEL (reference sequence). The CDR3 has 14 residues. Here the CDR3 reads CASSRRRDSYEQYF. The CDR3 region has the DNA TGTGCCAGCAGCCGTCGACGGGACTCCTACGAGCAGTACTTC.

The chain recombines TRBV5-4 with TRBJ2-1; D may be TRBD1 (6 bases). The germline CDR1 and CDR2 sequences are SGHNT and YYREEE (reference sequence). This CDR3 spans 17 amino acids. The ends were cut back, 0 bases at V and 5 bases at J, with 18 bases in the middle. The CDR3 DNA is TGTGCCAGCAGCTTGGAAGCAGGGGTCGGCGGGCACAATGAGCAGTTCTTC. Translated, it gives CASSLEAGVGGHNEQFF.

The chain has TRBV12-3 or TRBV12-4 and TRBJ2-7, with D possibly TRBD2 on 5 matching bases. The CDR3 runs 13 residues. V lost 8 bases and J lost 0, with 11 bases in between. The CDR3 DNA follows: TGTGCCAGCCTAAAGCGGAACTCCTACGAGCAGTACTTC. Amino acids: CASLKRNSYEQYF.

DNA of the CDR3: TGTGCCAGCAGCCAAGGGACAGGGGTTTTCTACGAGCAGTACTTC. It codes for CASSQGTGVFYEQYF. The gene calls are TRBV3-1 (or the pseudogene TRBV3-2) and TRBJ2-7, with 9 bases identical to TRBD1. Germline V gene lookup returns CDR1 LGHDT and CDR2 YNNKEL (reference sequence). This CDR3 has 15 residues. Germline trimming cut 1 base from V and 3 bases from J; bases unmatched to any gene: 4.

The V call is TRBV25-1, the J call TRBJ1-5, with D possibly TRBD1 on 6 matching bases. Germline values: CDR1 MGHDK, CDR2 SYGVNS. This CDR3 has 16 amino acids. V was cut by 6 bases and J by 3 bases, with 18 bases left in between. The chain's CDR3 is CASSKVPGQNNQPQHF. CDR3 DNA: TGTGCCAGCAGCAAAGTTCCGGGACAAAACAATCAGCCCCAGCATTTT.

CDR3 DNA: TGTGCCAGCTGGCGGGATACCGCTCGGAATGAGCAGTTCTTC. This sequence encodes CASWRDTARNEQFF. The V call is TRBV2, the J call TRBJ2-1, with D maybe TRBD2 (6 bases). The CDR3 covers 14 residues. V was cut by 8 bases and J by 7 bases, with 18 bases left in between. CDR1 is SNHLY, CDR2 FYNNEI, per germline.

The chain couples TRBV19 to TRBJ1-5, with 11 bases aligning to TRBD1. CDR1 is LNHDA, CDR2 SQIVND, per germline (reference sequence). The trim removed 3 bases at V and 6 bases at J, leaving 4 bases unmatched. CDR3 length equals 15 residues. DNA for the CDR3: TGTGCCAGTAGTATGGACAGGGGGCAAGGTCAGCCCCAGCATTTT. It yields the protein CASSMDRGQGQPQHF. The full variable domain, in which reference TRBV19 and TRBJ1-5 provide the parts outside the CDR3, is DGGITQSPKYLFRKEGQNVTLSCEQNLNHDAMYWYRQDPGQGLRLIYYSQIVNDFQKGDIAEGYSVSREKKESFPLTVTSAQKNPTAFYLCASSMDRGQGQPQHFGDGTRLSIL.

This clone has only a few counts. This chain connects TRBV27 to TRBJ1-2; 7 bases line up with TRBD1. Per the germline V gene, CDR1 is MNHEY and CDR2 is SMNVEV (reference sequence). With V trimmed by 1 base and J by 4 bases, 6 bases remained unmatched. The CDR3 contains 15 residues. The chain's CDR3 is CASSLLGRDSYGYTF. The CDR3 DNA reads TGTGCCAGCAGTTTATTGGGAAGGGACAGCTATGGCTACACCTTC.

This clone appeared a single time. The chain links TRBV2 to TRBJ1-2; D remains unclear. The germline V gene has CDR1 SNHLY and CDR2 FYNNEI. This CDR3 contains 14 residues. Trimming cost V 2 bases and J 0 bases, with 7 bases left between them. The CDR3 DNA sequence: TGTGCCAGCAGTGAAAAGTCAGCTAACTATGGCTACACCTTC. Protein sequence: CASSEKSANYGYTF.

This clone was observed a single time. V and J are TRBV27 and TRBJ1-6, with a possible D match to TRBD1 (5 bases). Trimming cost V 0 bases and J 6 bases, with 9 bases left between them. CDR1 and CDR2 (germline): MNHEY, SMNVEV (reference sequence). CDR3 length: 15 residues. CDR3 DNA: TGTGCCAGCAGTTTATCGACAGCTAGTAATTCACCCCTCCACTTT. Encoded protein: CASSLSTASNSPLHF.

This clone appeared a few times. V is TRBV12-3 or TRBV12-4 and J is TRBJ1-5, with 7 bases identical to TRBD1. The CDR3 has 13 residues. The junction had 1 base not matched to a gene; V was cut back by 6 bases and J by 2 bases. This CDR3 is CASSGQGNQPQHF. CDR3 bases: TGTGCCAGCAGCGGACAGGGCAATCAGCCCCAGCATTTT.

The chain is built from TRBV19 and TRBJ1-2; maybe TRBD1 (5 bases). V was clipped by 0 bases and J by 0 bases, with 11 bases between them. This CDR3 comprises 16 residues. Germline V gene data show CDR1 as LNHDA and CDR2 as SQIVND (reference sequence). The CDR3 DNA follows: TGTGCCAGTAGTATAGACAGGGCCTCCTCTAACTATGGCTACACCTTC. Its protein product is CASSIDRASSNYGYTF.

This sequence joins TRBV21-1 and TRBJ2-2; the DNA was not compared with TRBD1, the D call given in the table. TRBV21-1 is noted as a pseudogene. The CDR3 has 16 residues. The CDR3 is CASSPGQGAGTGELFF. The CDR3 DNA follows: TGTGCCAGCAGCCCCGGACAGGGGGCAGGGACCGGGGAGCTGTTTTTT.

The chain couples TRBV2 to TRBJ2-7; 9 bases match TRBD2. The CDR3 sequence is 17 residues long. The trim removed 9 bases at V and 4 bases at J, leaving 19 bases unmatched. Germline CDR1 reads SNHLY; CDR2 reads FYNNEI. CDR3 sequence: CASSSARMVAGVYEQYF. The CDR3 region has the DNA TGTGCCAGTAGCTCCGCCCGAATGGTAGCGGGAGTGTACGAGCAGTACTTC.

The chain recombines TRBV5-7 with TRBJ1-4; no definite D call. TRBV5-7 is treated as an ORF (open reading frame) with a function not yet certain. V lost 0 bases and J 5 bases, leaving 14 bases between the germline ends. This CDR3 contains 16 residues. DNA of the CDR3: TGTGCCAGCAGCTTGGACGCAGGTGCGGGGAATGAAAAACTGTTTTTT. Translated: CASSLDAGAGNEKLFF.